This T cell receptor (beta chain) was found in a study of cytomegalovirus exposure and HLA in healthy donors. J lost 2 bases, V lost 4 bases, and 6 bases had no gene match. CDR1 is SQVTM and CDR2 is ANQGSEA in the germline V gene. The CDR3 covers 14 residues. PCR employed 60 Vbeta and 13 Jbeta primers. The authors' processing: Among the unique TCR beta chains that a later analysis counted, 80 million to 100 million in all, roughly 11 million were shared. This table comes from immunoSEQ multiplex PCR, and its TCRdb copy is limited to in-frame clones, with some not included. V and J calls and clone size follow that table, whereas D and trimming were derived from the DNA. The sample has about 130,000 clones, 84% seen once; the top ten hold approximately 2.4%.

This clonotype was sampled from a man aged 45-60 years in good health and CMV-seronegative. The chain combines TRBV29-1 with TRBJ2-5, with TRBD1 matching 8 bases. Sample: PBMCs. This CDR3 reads CSVGDRTTQETQYF. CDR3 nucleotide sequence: TGCAGCGTTGGGGACAGGACCACGCAAGAGACCCAGTACTTC.